The 25 T cell receptor beta chains listed next were all sequenced from one sample in a study of OX40 agonist ivuxolimab in advanced cancers. Assay used: immunoSEQ multiplex PCR; TCRdb lists only in-frame clones, some missing. The sample shows some 66,000 clones, around 85% of them seen only once. The starting material was CD4+ or CD8+ T cells sorted from blood, obtained in a trial of the OX40 agonist ivuxolimab. The receptors originated from an adult with an advanced solid tumor such as melanoma, head and neck, liver or kidney cancer.

About this clone: This CDR3 is also generated by other DNA sequences in the sample. The V and J genes are TRBV29-1 and TRBJ2-5; D possibly corresponds to TRBD2 (5 bases). Germline V gene lookup returns CDR1 SQVTM and CDR2 ANQGSEA. V was shortened by 6 bases and J by 6 bases, with 20 bases between the two germline ends. The CDR3 runs to 14 residues. This CDR3 reads CSVEEVGPGKTQYF. In nucleotides, the CDR3 is TGCAGCGTCGAGGAGGTTGGGCCTGGGAAGACCCAGTACTTC.

CDR3 DNA sequence: TGTGCCAGCAGGGACAGGGGAGGTCAGCCCCAGCATTTT. Protein sequence: CASRDRGGQPQHF. This rearrangement joins TRBV2 to TRBJ1-5; 9 positions agree with TRBD1. With V trimmed by 6 bases and J by 6 bases, 3 bases remained unmatched. The CDR3 sequence is 13 residues long. CDR1 SNHLY and CDR2 FYNNEI come from the germline V gene.

This rearrangement joins TRBV5-6 to TRBJ2-1, with 9 bases aligning to TRBD1. The V gene end was trimmed by 3 bases and the J gene end by 4 bases; junction bases not matched to a gene: 8. The CDR3 runs to 16 residues. The V gene's germline CDR1 is SGHDT and CDR2 YYEEEE. For the CDR3, the DNA is TGTGCCAGCAGCTCACTGGGACAGGGAATTTACAATGAGCAGTTCTTC. Translated: CASSSLGQGIYNEQFF.

V is TRBV12-1 and J is TRBJ2-7; TRBD2 reflects the table's D call only, with no check against the DNA. TRBV12-1 is shown as a pseudogene. CDR3 size: 14 residues. CDR3 residues: CASSTTSGSYEQYF. CDR3 bases: TGTGCCAGCAGCACCACTAGCGGGTCCTACGAGCAGTACTTC.

This clone showed up just a few times. The genes are TRBV9 and TRBJ1-5; D is uncertain. CDR1 is SGDLS and CDR2 is YYNGEE in the germline V gene. The CDR3 extends over 14 amino acids. V lost 4 bases and J 5 bases, leaving 13 bases between the germline ends. The CDR3 bases are TGTGCCAGCAGCCGTCGGAGTGGCGATCAGCCCCAGCATTTT. Amino acid sequence: CASSRRSGDQPQHF.

This clone has just a few counts. The chain employs TRBV19 and TRBJ1-1, with 10 positions matching TRBD1. Per the germline V gene, CDR1 is LNHDA and CDR2 is SQIVND (reference sequence). Trimming cost V 11 bases and J 1 base; bases outside gene matches: 34. The CDR3 is made up of 23 amino acids. For the CDR3, the DNA is TGTGCCTCTAAGGTGGGGACAGGGGTCAGTCGGGGATTCAGGGGTCCGTCGAACACTGAAGCTTTCTTT. Amino acids: CASKVGTGVSRGFRGPSNTEAFF.

CDR3 loop: CASSLVKSGNSPLHF. The CDR3, as DNA: TGTGCCAGCAGCTTGGTTAAATCGGGTAATTCACCCCTCCACTTT. This chain joins TRBV11-1 and TRBJ1-6, with D unresolved. Deletions cut 3 bases from V and 6 bases from J, with 12 bases between. Germline values: CDR1 SGHAT, CDR2 FQDESV (reference sequence). CDR3 length: 15 residues.

The chain couples TRBV28 to TRBJ1-4; possible D gene TRBD1, 6 bases. CDR3 size: 13 residues. Deletions cut 9 bases from V and 1 base from J, with 9 bases between. Looked up from germline, CDR1 is MDHEN and CDR2 is SYDVKM. CDR3 protein: CASVQGTNEKLFF. CDR3 DNA: TGTGCCAGTGTACAGGGAACTAATGAAAAACTGTTTTTT.

This rearrangement joins TRBV10-3 to TRBJ2-1; 8 bases are a match to TRBD2. This CDR3 has 14 residues. V shed 4 bases and J 8 bases; nucleotides not matched to a gene: 7. CDR1 is ENHRY, CDR2 SYGVKD, per germline. CDR3 bases: TGTGCCATCAGTGTAGGGCGGGAGGACCATGAGCAGTTCTTC. Protein product: CAISVGREDHEQFF.

The V gene is TRBV7-2, the J gene TRBJ1-5; 7 bases agree with TRBD1. CDR1 is SGHTA and CDR2 is FQGNSA in the germline V gene. The V and J ends lost 4 bases and 4 bases, in that order; junction bases with no gene match: 4. This CDR3 contains 14 residues. The CDR3 loop is CASSWGQHNQPQHF. CDR3 sequence (DNA): TGTGCCAGCAGCTGGGGACAGCATAATCAGCCCCAGCATTTT.

This chain connects TRBV6-6 to TRBJ1-2; weak D call: TRBD1 (5 bases). The CDR3 runs 14 residues. CDR1 and CDR2 from the germline V gene are MNHNY and SVGAGI (reference sequence). Trimming pared 2 bases from V and 4 bases from J, leaving 11 bases between. CDR3 DNA sequence: TGTGCCAGCAGTTACGAAGGGGACGGCTATGGCTACACCTTC. This codes for CASSYEGDGYGYTF.

The V and J genes are TRBV18 and TRBJ2-2; D is possibly TRBD2 (5 bases). This CDR3 spans 17 amino acids. V was cut by 0 bases and J by 3 bases, with 14 bases left in between. In germline, CDR1 is KGHSH, CDR2 LQKENI. The CDR3 here is CASSPPGMEVYTGELFF. The CDR3 bases are TGTGCCAGCTCACCACCGGGGATGGAGGTTTACACCGGGGAGCTGTTTTTT.

The sample holds a few counts of this clone. The chain carries TRBV30 and TRBJ1-1; D call uncertain. Trimming shortened V by 3 bases and J by 3 bases, and 5 bases separated the two germline ends. CDR3 length equals 11 residues. Germline CDR1 is GTSNPN and CDR2 is SVGIG (reference sequence). The DNA for the CDR3 is TGTGCCTGGAGGGGGTACACTGAAGCTTTCTTT. Translating it yields CAWRGYTEAFF.

The chain combines TRBV6-1 with TRBJ2-1, with D possibly matching TRBD2 (7 bases). V was trimmed by 2 bases and J by 5 bases, leaving 13 bases between them. The CDR3 length is 15 residues. The germline gives CDR1 MNHNS, CDR2 SASEGT. In nucleotides, the CDR3 is TGTGCCAGCAGTGAATGGGGGGGCTTCGACAATGAGCAGTTCTTC. Amino acids: CASSEWGGFDNEQFF.

A single count supports this clone. The chain recombines TRBV9 with TRBJ1-2, with a weak D call TRBD1 (5 bases). CDR1 and CDR2 from the germline V gene are SGDLS and YYNGEE. The CDR3 extends over 15 amino acids. The V end was cut by 1 base, the J end by 2 bases, with 12 bases between. The CDR3 loop reads CASSVLAGQNYGYTF. The CDR3 DNA is TGTGCCAGCAGCGTACTGGCAGGGCAAAACTATGGCTACACCTTC.

The chain combines TRBV7-8 with TRBJ1-1; weak D call: TRBD1 (5 bases). CDR3 length equals 16 residues. V gave up 2 bases and J gave up 1 base, with 14 bases separating them. The V gene's germline CDR1 is SGHVS and CDR2 FQNEAQ. Written as DNA, the CDR3 is TGTGCCAGCAGCTTAAGACGGGGGGTGACGAACACTGAAGCTTTCTTT. Protein: CASSLRRGVTNTEAFF.

The chain couples TRBV9 to TRBJ2-2; D is unclear. In germline, CDR1 is SGDLS, CDR2 YYNGEE. The V gene lost 4 bases and the J gene lost 3 bases, with 13 bases spanning the gap. The CDR3 covers 15 residues. DNA for the CDR3: TGTGCCAGCAGCCAAACATCCCGCGACACCGGGGAGCTGTTTTTT. Residues: CASSQTSRDTGELFF.

The chain joins TRBV11-3 to TRBJ2-5; TRBD2 is a possible D gene (7 bases). The germline V and J ends were trimmed by 4 bases and 6 bases, with 15 bases remaining between them. Per the germline V gene, CDR1 is SGHNT and CDR2 is YENEEA. The CDR3 loop spans 14 amino acids. The CDR3 DNA reads TGTGCCAGCAGCTACGGTGGGGGGGCGAAGACCCAGTACTTC. This gives the protein CASSYGGGAKTQYF.

V is TRBV2 and J is TRBJ2-3; TRBD1 aligns across 7 bases. Trimming at V came to 4 bases and at J to 2 bases, leaving 6 bases not matched to a gene. Germline-derived CDR1 and CDR2 are SNHLY and FYNNEI. The CDR3 is 15 residues long. The DNA of the CDR3 is TGTGCCAGCAGTGGACAGGGTTTGCTCACAGATACGCAGTATTTT. Its protein product is CASSGQGLLTDTQYF.

The chain uses TRBV7-3 and TRBJ2-7, with 7 positions matching TRBD2. V lost 3 bases, J lost 4 bases, and 6 bases stayed unmatched. The CDR3 has 14 residues. Looked up from germline, CDR1 is SGHTA and CDR2 is FQGTGA. CDR3 residues: CASSFGGSGYEQYF. CDR3 DNA sequence: TGTGCCAGCAGCTTTGGCGGGAGTGGTTACGAGCAGTACTTC. The complete variable domain, with remaining parts taken from reference TRBV7-3 and TRBJ2-7, reads GAGVSQTPSNKVTEKGKYVELRCDPISGHTALYWYRQSLGQGPEFLIYFQGTGAADDSGLPNDRFFAVRPEGSVSTLKIQRTERGDSAVYLCASSFGGSGYEQYFGPGTRLTVT.

This clone occurred a few times. The chain is built from TRBV28 and TRBJ1-4; D is perhaps TRBD1 (6 bases). The V gene's germline CDR1 is MDHEN and CDR2 SYDVKM. Trimming left V 3 bases short and J 7 bases short, with 15 bases between. CDR3 length equals 15 residues. DNA of the CDR3: TGTGCCAGCAGTTTTTCGGGGGCAAGTAGTGAAAAACTGTTTTTT. It yields the protein CASSFSGASSEKLFF.

This clone has only a few counts. The CDR3 loop reads CASSESWSPLHF. CDR3 DNA: TGCGCCAGCAGTGAGTCTTGGTCACCCCTCCACTTT. The gene calls are TRBV10-2 and TRBJ1-6; D gene uncertain. In germline, CDR1 is WSHSY, CDR2 SAAADI. The V and J ends lost 0 bases and 10 bases respectively, with 4 bases between them. This CDR3 is 12 amino acids long.

The chain couples TRBV7-9 to TRBJ1-3, with D uncertain. The germline gives CDR1 SEHNR, CDR2 FQNEAQ (reference sequence). V was trimmed by 4 bases and J by 3 bases, leaving 10 bases between them. There are 14 residues in the CDR3. Here the CDR3 reads CASSSSFGGNTIYF. The CDR3 nucleotides are TGTGCCAGCAGCTCCTCATTTGGTGGAAACACCATATATTTT.

J is TRBJ1-5 and V is TRBV19; a possible D gene is TRBD1 (5 bases). The germline CDR1 and CDR2 sequences are LNHDA and SQIVND (reference sequence). CDR3 length equals 14 residues. Trimming shortened V by 3 bases and J by 3 bases, and 9 bases separated the two germline ends. CDR3 protein: CASSISGYNQPQHF. CDR3 coding DNA: TGTGCCAGTAGTATCTCAGGGTACAATCAGCCCCAGCATTTT.

The genes are TRBV6-4 and TRBJ2-1; a possible D gene is TRBD2 (5 bases). CDR1 and CDR2 (germline): MRHNA, SNTAGT. V lost 8 bases and J lost 2, with 13 bases in between. This CDR3 spans 14 amino acids. The CDR3 protein is CASCGGIPYNEQFF. CDR3 nucleotides: TGTGCCAGCTGTGGAGGAATCCCCTACAATGAGCAGTTCTTC.